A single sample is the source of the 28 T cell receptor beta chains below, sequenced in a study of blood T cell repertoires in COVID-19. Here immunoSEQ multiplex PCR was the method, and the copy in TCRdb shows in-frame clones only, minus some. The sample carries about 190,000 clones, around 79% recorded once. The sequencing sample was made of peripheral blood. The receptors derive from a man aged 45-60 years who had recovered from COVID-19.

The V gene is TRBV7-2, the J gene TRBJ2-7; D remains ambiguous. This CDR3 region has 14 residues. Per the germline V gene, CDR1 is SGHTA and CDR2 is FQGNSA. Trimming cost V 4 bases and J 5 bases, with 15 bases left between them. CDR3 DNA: TGTGCCAGCAGCTCGTACGGATCTCGGGACGAGCAGTACTTC. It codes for CASSSYGSRDEQYF.

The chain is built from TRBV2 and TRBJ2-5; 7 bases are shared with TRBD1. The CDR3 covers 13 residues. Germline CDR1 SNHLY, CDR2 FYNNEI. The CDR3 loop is CPPALTGTETQYF. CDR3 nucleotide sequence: TGTCCTCCAGCATTGACAGGGACAGAGACCCAGTACTTC. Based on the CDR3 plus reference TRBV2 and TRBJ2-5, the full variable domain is EPEVTQTPSHQVTQMGQEVILRCVPISNHLYFYWYRQILGQKVEFLVSFYNNEISEKSEIFDDQFSVERPDGSNFTLKIRSTKLEDSAMYFCPPALTGTETQYFGPGTRLLVL.

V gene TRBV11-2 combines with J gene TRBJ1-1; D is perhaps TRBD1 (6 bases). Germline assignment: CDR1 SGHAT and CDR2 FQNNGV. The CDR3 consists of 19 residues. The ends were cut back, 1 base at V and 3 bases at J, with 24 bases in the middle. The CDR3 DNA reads TGTGCCAGCAGCTTAGCCCCGTCCTGGACAGTTAAAATGGACACTGAAGCTTTCTTT. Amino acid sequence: CASSLAPSWTVKMDTEAFF.

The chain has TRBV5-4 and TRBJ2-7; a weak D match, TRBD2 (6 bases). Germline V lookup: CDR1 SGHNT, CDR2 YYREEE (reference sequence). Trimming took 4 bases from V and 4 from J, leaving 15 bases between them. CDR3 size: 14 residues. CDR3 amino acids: CASSEGLRDYEQYF. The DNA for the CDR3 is TGTGCCAGCAGCGAGGGACTCCGGGATTACGAGCAGTACTTC. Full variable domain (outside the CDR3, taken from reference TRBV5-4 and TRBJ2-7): ETGVTQSPTHLIKTRGQQVTLRCSSQSGHNTVSWYQQALGQGPQFIFQYYREEENGRGNFPPRFSGLQFPNYSSELNVNALELDDSALYLCASSEGLRDYEQYFGPGTRLTVT.

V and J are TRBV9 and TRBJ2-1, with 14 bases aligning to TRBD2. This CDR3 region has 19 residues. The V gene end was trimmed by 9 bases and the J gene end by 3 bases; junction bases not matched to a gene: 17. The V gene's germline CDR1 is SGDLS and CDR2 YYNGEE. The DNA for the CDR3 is TGTGCCACTCCTCCTCCGGGACTAGCGGGGGAGGGGTTCTACAATGAGCAGTTCTTC. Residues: CATPPPGLAGEGFYNEQFF.

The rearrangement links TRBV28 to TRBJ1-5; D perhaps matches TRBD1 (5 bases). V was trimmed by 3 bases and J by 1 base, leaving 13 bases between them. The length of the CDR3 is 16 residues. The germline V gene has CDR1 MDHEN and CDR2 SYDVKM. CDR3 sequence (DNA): TGTGCCAGCAGTTTGTGGTCTGGGGGGAGCAATCAGCCCCAGCATTTT. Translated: CASSLWSGGSNQPQHF.

The CDR3 here is CASSLTGQGNLYEQYF. The CDR3, as DNA: TGCGCCAGCAGCCTGACGGGACAGGGGAACCTATACGAGCAGTACTTC. This chain links TRBV4-3 with TRBJ2-7; the match to TRBD1 covers 10 bases. Germline V CDR1 and CDR2: LGHNA, YSLEER. The V and J ends lost 4 bases and 4 bases, in that order; junction bases with no gene match: 10. The CDR3 runs to 16 residues.

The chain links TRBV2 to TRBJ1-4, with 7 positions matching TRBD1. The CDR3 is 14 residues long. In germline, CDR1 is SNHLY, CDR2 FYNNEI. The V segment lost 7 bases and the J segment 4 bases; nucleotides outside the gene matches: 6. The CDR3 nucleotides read TGTGCCAGCAACCAGGGACAGATTAATGAAAAACTGTTTTTT. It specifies CASNQGQINEKLFF.

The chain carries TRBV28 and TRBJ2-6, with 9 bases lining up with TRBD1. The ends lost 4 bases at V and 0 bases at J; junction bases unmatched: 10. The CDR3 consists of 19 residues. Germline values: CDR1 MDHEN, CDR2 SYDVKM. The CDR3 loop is CASSYGQGIRTSGANVLTF. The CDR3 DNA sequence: TGTGCCAGCAGTTACGGACAGGGGATAAGGACCTCTGGGGCCAACGTCCTGACTTTC.

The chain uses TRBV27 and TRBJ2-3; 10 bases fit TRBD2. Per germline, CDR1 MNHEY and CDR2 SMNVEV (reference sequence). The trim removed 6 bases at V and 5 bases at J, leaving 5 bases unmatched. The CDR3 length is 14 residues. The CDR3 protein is CASRLAGSEDTQYF. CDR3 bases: TGTGCCAGCAGACTAGCGGGATCGGAAGATACGCAGTATTTT.

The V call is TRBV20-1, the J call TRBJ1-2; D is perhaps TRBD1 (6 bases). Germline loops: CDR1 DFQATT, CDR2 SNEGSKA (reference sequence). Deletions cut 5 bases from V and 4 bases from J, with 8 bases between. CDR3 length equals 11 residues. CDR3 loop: CSAHRVYGYTF. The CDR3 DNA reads TGCAGTGCTCACAGGGTCTATGGCTACACCTTC.

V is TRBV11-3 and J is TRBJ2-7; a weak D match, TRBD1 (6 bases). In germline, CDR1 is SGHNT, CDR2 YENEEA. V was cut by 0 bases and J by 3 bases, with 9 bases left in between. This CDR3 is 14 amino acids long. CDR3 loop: CASSLETQGYEQYF. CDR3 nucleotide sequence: TGTGCCAGCAGCTTAGAAACACAGGGCTACGAGCAGTACTTC.

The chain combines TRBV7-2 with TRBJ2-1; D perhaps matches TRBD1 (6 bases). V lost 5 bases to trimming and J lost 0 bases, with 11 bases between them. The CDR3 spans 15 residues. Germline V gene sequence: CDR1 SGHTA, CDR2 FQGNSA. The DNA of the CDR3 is TGTGCCAGCAGCACCCGGACAGCCTCCTACAATGAGCAGTTCTTC. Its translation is CASSTRTASYNEQFF.

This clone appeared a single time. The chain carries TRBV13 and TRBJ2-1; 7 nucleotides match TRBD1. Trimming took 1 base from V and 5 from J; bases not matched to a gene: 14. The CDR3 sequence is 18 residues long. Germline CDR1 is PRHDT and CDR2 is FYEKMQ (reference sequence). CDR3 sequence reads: CASSLVGVEGAEHNEQFF. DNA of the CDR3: TGTGCCAGCAGCTTAGTAGGGGTTGAGGGGGCGGAACACAATGAGCAGTTCTTC.

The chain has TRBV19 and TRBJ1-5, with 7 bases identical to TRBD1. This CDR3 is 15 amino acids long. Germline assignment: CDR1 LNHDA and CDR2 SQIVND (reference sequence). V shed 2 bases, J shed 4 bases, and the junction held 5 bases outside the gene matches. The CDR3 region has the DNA TGTGCCAGTAGTATAACGGGGACAGTTAATCAGCCCCAGCATTTT. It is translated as CASSITGTVNQPQHF.

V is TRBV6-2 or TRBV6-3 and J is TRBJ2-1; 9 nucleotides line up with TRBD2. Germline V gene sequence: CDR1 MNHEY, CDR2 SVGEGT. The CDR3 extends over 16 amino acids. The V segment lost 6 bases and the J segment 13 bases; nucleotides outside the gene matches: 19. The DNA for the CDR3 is TGTGCCAGCAGCAGAAAGACCGGGACTAGCTCACCGGTACAGTTCTTC. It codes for CASSRKTGTSSPVQFF.

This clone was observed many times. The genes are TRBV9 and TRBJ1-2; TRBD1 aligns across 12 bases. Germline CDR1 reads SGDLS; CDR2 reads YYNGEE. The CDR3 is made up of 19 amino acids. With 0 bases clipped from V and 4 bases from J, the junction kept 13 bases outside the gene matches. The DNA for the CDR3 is TGTGCCAGCAGCGTAGCTACGGGACAGGGGGCGATTGGGGTCTATGGCTACACCTTC. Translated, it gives CASSVATGQGAIGVYGYTF. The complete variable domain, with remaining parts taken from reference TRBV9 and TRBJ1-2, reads DSGVTQTPKHLITATGQRVTLRCSPRSGDLSVYWYQQSLDQGLQFLIQYYNGEERAKGNILERFSAQQFPDLHSELNLSSLELGDSALYFCASSVATGQGAIGVYGYTFGSGTRLTVV.

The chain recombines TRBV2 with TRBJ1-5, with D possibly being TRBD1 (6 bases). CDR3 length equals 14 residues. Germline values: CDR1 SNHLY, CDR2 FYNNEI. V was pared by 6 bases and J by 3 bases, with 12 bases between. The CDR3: CASRGGQNNQPQHF. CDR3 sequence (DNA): TGTGCCAGCAGGGGCGGACAGAACAATCAGCCCCAGCATTTT.

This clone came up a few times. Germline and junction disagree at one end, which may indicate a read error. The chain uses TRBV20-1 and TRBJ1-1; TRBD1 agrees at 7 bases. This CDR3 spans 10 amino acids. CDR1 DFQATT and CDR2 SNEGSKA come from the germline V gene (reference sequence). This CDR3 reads CSARGRDSPF. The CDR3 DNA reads TGCAGTGCTAGGGGTCGGGACAGTCCCTTT.

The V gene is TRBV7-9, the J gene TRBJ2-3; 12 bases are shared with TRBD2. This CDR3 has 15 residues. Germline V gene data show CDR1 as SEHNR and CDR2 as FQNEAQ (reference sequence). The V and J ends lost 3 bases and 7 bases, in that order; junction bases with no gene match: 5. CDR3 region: CASSFRLAGVYTQYF. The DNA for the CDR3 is TGTGCCAGCAGCTTCCGACTAGCGGGAGTCTATACGCAGTATTTT.

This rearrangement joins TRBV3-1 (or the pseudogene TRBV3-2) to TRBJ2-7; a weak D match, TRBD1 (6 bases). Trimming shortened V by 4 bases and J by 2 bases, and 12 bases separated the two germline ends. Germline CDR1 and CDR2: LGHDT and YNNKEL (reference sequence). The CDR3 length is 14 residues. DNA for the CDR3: TGTGCCAGCAGCCGGACGGACAGTACCTACGAGCAGTACTTC. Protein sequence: CASSRTDSTYEQYF.

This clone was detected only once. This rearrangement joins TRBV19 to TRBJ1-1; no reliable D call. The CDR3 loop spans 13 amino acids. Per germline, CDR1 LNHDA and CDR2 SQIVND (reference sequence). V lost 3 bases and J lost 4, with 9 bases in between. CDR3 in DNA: TGTGCCAGTAGTATGGAGTTGAGCACTGAAGCTTTCTTT. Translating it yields CASSMELSTEAFF.

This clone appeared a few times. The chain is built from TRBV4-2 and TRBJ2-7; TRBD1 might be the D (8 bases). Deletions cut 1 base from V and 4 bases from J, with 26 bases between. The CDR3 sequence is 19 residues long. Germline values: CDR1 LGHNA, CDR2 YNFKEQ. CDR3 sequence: CASSQVARGLGGGEYEQYF. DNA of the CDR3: TGTGCCAGCAGCCAAGTGGCCAGGGGGCTTGGCGGGGGAGAATACGAGCAGTACTTC.

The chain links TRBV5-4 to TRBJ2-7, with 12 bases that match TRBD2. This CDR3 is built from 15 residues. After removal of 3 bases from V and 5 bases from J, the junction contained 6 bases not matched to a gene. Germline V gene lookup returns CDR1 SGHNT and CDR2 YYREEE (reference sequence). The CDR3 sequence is CASSSGLAGINEQYF. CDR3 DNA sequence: TGTGCCAGCAGCTCAGGACTAGCGGGAATAAACGAGCAGTACTTC.

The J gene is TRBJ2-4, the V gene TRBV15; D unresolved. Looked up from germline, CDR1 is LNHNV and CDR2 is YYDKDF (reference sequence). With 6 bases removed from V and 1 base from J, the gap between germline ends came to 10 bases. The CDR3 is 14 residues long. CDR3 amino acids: CATREYLAKNIQYF. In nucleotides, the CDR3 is TGTGCCACCAGGGAGTACCTGGCCAAAAACATTCAGTACTTC. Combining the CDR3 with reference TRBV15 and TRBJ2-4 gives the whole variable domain DAMVIQNPRYQVTQFGKPVTLSCSQTLNHNVMYWYQQKSSQAPKLLFHYYDKDFNNEADTPDNFQSRRPNTSFCFLDIRSPGLGDTAMYLCATREYLAKNIQYFGAGTRLSVL.

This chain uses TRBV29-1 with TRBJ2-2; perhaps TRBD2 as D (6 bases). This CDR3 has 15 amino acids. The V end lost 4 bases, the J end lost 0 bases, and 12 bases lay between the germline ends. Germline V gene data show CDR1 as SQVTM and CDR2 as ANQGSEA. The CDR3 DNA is TGCAGCGTTGTTTTTAGACTAGCGAACACCGGGGAGCTGTTTTTT. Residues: CSVVFRLANTGELFF.

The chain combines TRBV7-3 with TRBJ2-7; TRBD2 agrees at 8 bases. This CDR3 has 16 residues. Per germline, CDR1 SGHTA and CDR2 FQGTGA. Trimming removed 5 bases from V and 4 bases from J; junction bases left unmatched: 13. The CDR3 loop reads CASSPASGLETYEQYF. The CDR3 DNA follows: TGTGCCAGCAGCCCCGCATCGGGACTAGAGACTTACGAGCAGTACTTC.

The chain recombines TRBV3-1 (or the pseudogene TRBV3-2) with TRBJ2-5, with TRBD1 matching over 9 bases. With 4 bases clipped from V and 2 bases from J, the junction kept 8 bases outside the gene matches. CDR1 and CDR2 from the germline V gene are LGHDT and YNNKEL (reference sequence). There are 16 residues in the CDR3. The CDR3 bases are TGTGCCAGCAGCCTCCTTAGACAGGGGGGACAAGAGACCCAGTACTTC. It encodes CASSLLRQGGQETQYF.